Following are 20 T cell receptor beta chains from one sample sequenced in a study of T-cell reconstitution after alpha-beta-depleted transplantation in children. Preparation of the TCRbeta library was carried out with unique molecular identifiers. MiXCR was run by TCRdb on the PCR reads, yielding one entry per CDR3 protein. The table records 500,000 to 650,000 distinct CDR3 sequences, roughly 13% of them present only once. The sample in question was PBMCs, mostly from graft donor cells, obtained 360 days after TCRalphabeta/CD19-depleted stem cell transplant. The receptors shown here come from a male patient aged 10-17 years who had a stem cell transplant for acute myeloid leukemia, so the T cells may come from the graft donor.

This chain links TRBV12-3 or TRBV12-4 with TRBJ2-2; 9 positions agree with TRBD1. Trimming removed 7 bases from V and 4 bases from J; junction bases left unmatched: 10. CDR3 length: 16 residues. CDR3 DNA: TGTGCCAGCAACCTCCGGGGGACAGGGATCACCGGGGAGCTGTTTTTT. Protein sequence: CASNLRGTGITGELFF.

At least ten counts were recorded for this clonotype. V usage is TRBV18 and J usage is TRBJ2-7, with 9 positions matching TRBD2. Germline V gives CDR1 KGHSH, CDR2 LQKENI. The CDR3 length is 17 residues. V lost 2 bases and J lost 7; bases outside the gene matches: 15. The CDR3 DNA is TGTGCCAGCTCACCATTATCAACGGGACTAGCTTTGGGGGAGCAGTACTTC. Protein: CASSPLSTGLALGEQYF.

This clonotype was detected ten times or more. The J gene is TRBJ2-2, the V gene TRBV12-3 or TRBV12-4; D might be TRBD2 (5 bases). V was clipped by 1 base and J by 6 bases, with 12 bases between them. The CDR3 has 15 amino acids. The CDR3 region is CASSLGRGNPGELFF. CDR3 DNA: TGTGCCAGCAGTTTAGGTCGGGGTAATCCCGGGGAGCTGTTTTTT.

The chain has TRBV4-1 and TRBJ2-5, with 7 bases fitting TRBD2. The CDR3 has 14 residues. The junction had 2 bases not matched to a gene; V was cut back by 3 bases and J by 1 base. Germline CDR1 MGHRA, CDR2 YSYEKL. CDR3 nucleotides: TGCGCCAGCAGCCAGTGGGAGGGCCAAGAGACCCAGTACTTC. Translated, it gives CASSQWEGQETQYF.

There are a few counts of this clonotype. This sequence joins TRBV12-3 or TRBV12-4 and TRBJ1-2, with 7 bases lining up with TRBD1. The CDR3 covers 17 residues. Trimming removed 6 bases from V and 3 bases from J; junction bases left unmatched: 16. The CDR3 loop reads CASSIPDRDKYDYGYTF. The CDR3 DNA sequence: TGTGCCAGCAGCATACCCGACAGGGACAAGTACGACTATGGCTACACCTTC.

This clonotype was counted between two and nine times. The chain combines TRBV3-1 with TRBJ2-7, with a possible D match to TRBD2 (5 bases). From germline, CDR1 is LGHDT and CDR2 YNNKEL (reference sequence). Trimming removed 4 bases from V and 7 bases from J, with 20 bases in between. The CDR3 length is 15 residues. The CDR3 sequence is CASSPLAVEAREQYF. The DNA for the CDR3 is TGTGCCAGCAGCCCCTTGGCAGTGGAGGCGAGGGAGCAGTACTTC.

This clonotype occurred a few times. The chain combines TRBV7-8 with TRBJ1-3; 8 positions agree with TRBD1. CDR3 size: 15 residues. Losses at the gene ends were 7 bases for V and 0 bases for J; bases not matched to a gene: 5. Germline V gene sequence: CDR1 SGHVS, CDR2 FQNEAQ. The CDR3 here is CASTDRGYSGNTIYF. The CDR3 region has the DNA TGTGCCAGCACAGACAGGGGATACTCTGGAAACACCATATATTTT. The full variable domain, completed using reference TRBV7-8 and TRBJ1-3, is GAGVSQSPRYKVAKRGQDVALRCDPISGHVSLFWYQQALGQGPEFLTYFQNEAQLDKSGLPSDRFFAERPEGSVSTLKIQRTQQEDSAVYLCASTDRGYSGNTIYFGEGSWLTVV.

This clonotype has just a few counts. The chain recombines TRBV19 with TRBJ2-2; D might be TRBD2 (5 bases). Trimming stripped 5 bases from V and 1 base from J, with 8 bases between. In germline, CDR1 is LNHDA, CDR2 SQIVND (reference sequence). This CDR3 has 14 amino acids. As DNA, the CDR3 is TGTGCCAGTAGTGCACGGGGGAACACCGGGGAGCTGTTTTTT. This translates into CASSARGNTGELFF.

The genes are TRBV5-4 and TRBJ2-1; TRBD2 matches 13 bases. The V gene's germline CDR1 is SGHNT and CDR2 YYREEE (reference sequence). Unmatched junction bases numbered 7, after V lost 3 bases and J lost 7 bases. This CDR3 is 16 amino acids long. The CDR3 sequence: CASSWTSGSPMNEQFF. The CDR3 DNA sequence: TGTGCCAGCAGCTGGACTAGCGGGAGCCCTATGAATGAGCAGTTCTTC.

The J gene is TRBJ2-1, the V gene TRBV4-2; 9 nucleotides agree with TRBD1. CDR1 and CDR2 from the germline V gene are LGHNA and YNFKEQ. This CDR3 has 16 amino acids. The V and J ends lost 2 bases and 6 bases, in that order; junction bases with no gene match: 8. Here the CDR3 reads CASSQPTGTGTNEQFF. The CDR3 DNA reads as TGTGCCAGCAGCCAACCTACCGGGACAGGGACCAATGAGCAGTTCTTC.

A word on this clonotype: Possible read error: a much larger clone is one base away. This chain uses TRBV5-1 with TRBJ2-7; TRBD1 matches 7 bases. Germline CDR1 and CDR2: SGHRS and YFSETQ. The V gene end was trimmed by 0 bases and the J gene end by 3 bases; junction bases not matched to a gene: 6. CDR3 length: 15 amino acids. The CDR3 sequence is CASSLGQGTVYEQYF. As DNA, the CDR3 is TGCGCCAGCAGCTTGGGGCAGGGGACAGTCTACGAGCAGTACTTC.

The genes are TRBV29-1 and TRBJ1-3; 7 bases are a match to TRBD1. CDR1 and CDR2 (germline): SQVTM, ANQGSEA. V was pared by 2 bases and J by 2 bases, with 0 bases of the junction left unmatched. The CDR3 consists of 13 residues. This CDR3 is CSVERGPGNTIYF. CDR3 DNA sequence: TGCAGCGTTGAAAGGGGGCCTGGAAACACCATATATTTT.

The CDR3 DNA reads as TGTGCCAGCAGTTTCAGGGGGTCCCCCTACGAGCAGTACTTC. Its protein is CASSFRGSPYEQYF. The chain is built from TRBV28 and TRBJ2-7, with 7 bases that match TRBD1. The CDR3 contains 14 residues. Looked up from germline, CDR1 is MDHEN and CDR2 is SYDVKM. Trimming cost V 3 bases and J 2 bases; bases outside gene matches: 4.

The rearrangement links TRBV3-1 to TRBJ1-1; tentative D call: TRBD1 (5 bases). CDR1 is LGHDT and CDR2 is YNNKEL in the germline V gene (reference sequence). V was clipped by 5 bases and J by 4 bases, with 11 bases between them. CDR3 size: 13 residues. In DNA form, the CDR3 reads TGTGCCAGCAGCAGATGGGGGTTCACTGAAGCTTTCTTT. It is translated as CASSRWGFTEAFF.

The chain employs TRBV29-1 and TRBJ2-2; tentatively, D is TRBD1 (5 bases). V lost 8 bases to trimming and J lost 2 bases, with 15 bases between them. The CDR3 is 14 amino acids. Germline-derived CDR1 and CDR2 are SQVTM and ANQGSEA. CDR3 sequence reads: CSIWGLGNTGELFF. The CDR3 bases are TGCAGCATCTGGGGCCTAGGCAACACCGGGGAGCTGTTTTTT.

The chain couples TRBV2 to TRBJ2-1; D is unresolved. CDR3 size: 16 residues. V lost 3 bases, J lost 3 bases, and 15 bases lay in between. CDR1 SNHLY and CDR2 FYNNEI come from the germline V gene. The CDR3 DNA reads TGTGCCAGCAGTGACCGGCAAGGGATTTTCTACAATGAGCAGTTCTTC. As protein: CASSDRQGIFYNEQFF.

This clonotype was counted only a few times. V and J are TRBV9 and TRBJ2-1, with TRBD1 as a possible D gene (5 bases). CDR3 length: 16 amino acids. Trimming took 3 bases from V and 0 from J, leaving 13 bases between them. The germline V gene encodes CDR1 SGDLS and CDR2 YYNGEE. Written as DNA, the CDR3 is TGTGCCAGCAGCGCCCAAGGGGATTTCTCCTACAATGAGCAGTTCTTC. Its protein product is CASSAQGDFSYNEQFF. Based on the CDR3 plus reference TRBV9 and TRBJ2-1, the full variable domain is DSGVTQTPKHLITATGQRVTLRCSPRSGDLSVYWYQQSLDQGLQFLIQYYNGEERAKGNILERFSAQQFPDLHSELNLSSLELGDSALYFCASSAQGDFSYNEQFFGPGTRLTVL.

This clonotype was detected ten times or more. The rearrangement links TRBV10-3 to TRBJ2-1; unclear D gene. This CDR3 contains 14 residues. Germline values: CDR1 ENHRY, CDR2 SYGVKD. Trimming took 3 bases from V and 4 from J, leaving 10 bases between them. CDR3 region: CAISDAAVYNEQFF. DNA of the CDR3: TGTGCCATCAGTGATGCAGCAGTATACAATGAGCAGTTCTTC.

There are a few counts of this clonotype. The chain combines TRBV29-1 with TRBJ2-4; 16 bases are a match to TRBD2. Germline V gene lookup returns CDR1 SQVTM and CDR2 ANQGSEA. Losses at the gene ends were 1 base for V and 0 bases for J; bases not matched to a gene: 15. The CDR3 totals 22 residues. CDR3 nucleotides: TGCAGCGTTGAAGCGACGGGACTAGCGGGAGGGCCTCGGGAATTAGCCAAAAACATTCAGTACTTC. It encodes CSVEATGLAGGPRELAKNIQYF.

V is TRBV10-3 and J is TRBJ2-1; TRBD2 agrees at 10 bases. With 11 bases clipped from V and 8 bases from J, the junction kept 12 bases outside the gene matches. Germline V gene sequence: CDR1 ENHRY, CDR2 SYGVKD. The CDR3 is 14 amino acids. CDR3 loop: CALSGRAVDDEQFF. Written as DNA, the CDR3 is TGTGCCTTAAGCGGGAGGGCCGTTGACGATGAGCAGTTCTTC.